This TCR beta chain was captured in a study of vaccination and CD4 T cells after COVID-19. CDR1 and CDR2 (germline): SNHLY, FYNNEI. V shed 9 bases and J shed 4 bases, with 12 bases lying between them. This CDR3 contains 12 residues. Sequencing of DNA taken from cultured CD4+ T cells relied on the Oncomine TCR Beta short-read assay. Each CDR3 protein is one row after TCRdb ran MiXCR on the PCR reads. The table has fewer than 25,000 distinct CDR3 sequences, 43% seen once. Treatment described: approximately nine-day PBMC culture with coronavirus spike peptide pools or control peptides (ViraFEST assay). Worth noting for this clonotype: The antigen is not known.

The sample was CD4+ T cells from blood, cultured in vitro. The V gene is TRBV2, the J gene TRBJ1-2; maybe TRBD1 (5 bases). This TCR was sampled from a human donor who had recovered from COVID-19. The DNA of the CDR3 is TGTGCCAGGGCAGGGAGAGGCTATGGCTACACCTTC. Its protein product is CARAGRGYGYTF. The full variable domain, completed using reference TRBV2 and TRBJ1-2, is EPEVTQTPSHQVTQMGQEVILRCVPISNHLYFYWYRQILGQKVEFLVSFYNNEISEKSEIFDDQFSVERPDGSNFTLKIRSTKLEDSAMYFCARAGRGYGYTFGSGTRLTVV.